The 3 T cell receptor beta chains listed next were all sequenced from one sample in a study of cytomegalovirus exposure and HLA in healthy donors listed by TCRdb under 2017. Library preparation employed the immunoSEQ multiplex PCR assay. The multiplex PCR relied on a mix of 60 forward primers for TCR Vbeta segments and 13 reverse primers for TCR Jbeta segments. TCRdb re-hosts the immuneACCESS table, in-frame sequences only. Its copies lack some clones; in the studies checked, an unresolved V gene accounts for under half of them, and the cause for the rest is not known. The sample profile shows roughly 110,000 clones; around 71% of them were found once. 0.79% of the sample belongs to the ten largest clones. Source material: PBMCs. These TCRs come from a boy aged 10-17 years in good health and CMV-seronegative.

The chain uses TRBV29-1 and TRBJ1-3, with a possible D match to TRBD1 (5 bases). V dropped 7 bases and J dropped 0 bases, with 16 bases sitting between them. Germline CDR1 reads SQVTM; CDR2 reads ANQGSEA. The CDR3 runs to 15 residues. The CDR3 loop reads CSAARDSSSGNTIYF. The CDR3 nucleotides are TGCAGCGCCGCCAGGGACTCGAGCTCTGGAAACACCATATATTTT.

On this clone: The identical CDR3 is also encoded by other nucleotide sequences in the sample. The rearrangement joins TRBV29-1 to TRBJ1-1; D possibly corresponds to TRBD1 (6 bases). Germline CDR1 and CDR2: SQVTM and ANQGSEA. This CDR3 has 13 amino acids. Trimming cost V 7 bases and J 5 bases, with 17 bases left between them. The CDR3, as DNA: TGCAGCGCCTCGGGGGGCCTGGGGACTGAAGCTTTCTTT. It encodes CSASGGLGTEAFF.

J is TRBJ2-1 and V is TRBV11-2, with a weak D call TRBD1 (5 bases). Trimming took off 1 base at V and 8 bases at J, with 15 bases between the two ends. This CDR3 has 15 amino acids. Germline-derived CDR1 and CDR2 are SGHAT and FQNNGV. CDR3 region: CASSLVGLVRDEQFF. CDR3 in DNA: TGTGCCAGCAGCTTAGTGGGGCTAGTACGAGATGAGCAGTTCTTC.